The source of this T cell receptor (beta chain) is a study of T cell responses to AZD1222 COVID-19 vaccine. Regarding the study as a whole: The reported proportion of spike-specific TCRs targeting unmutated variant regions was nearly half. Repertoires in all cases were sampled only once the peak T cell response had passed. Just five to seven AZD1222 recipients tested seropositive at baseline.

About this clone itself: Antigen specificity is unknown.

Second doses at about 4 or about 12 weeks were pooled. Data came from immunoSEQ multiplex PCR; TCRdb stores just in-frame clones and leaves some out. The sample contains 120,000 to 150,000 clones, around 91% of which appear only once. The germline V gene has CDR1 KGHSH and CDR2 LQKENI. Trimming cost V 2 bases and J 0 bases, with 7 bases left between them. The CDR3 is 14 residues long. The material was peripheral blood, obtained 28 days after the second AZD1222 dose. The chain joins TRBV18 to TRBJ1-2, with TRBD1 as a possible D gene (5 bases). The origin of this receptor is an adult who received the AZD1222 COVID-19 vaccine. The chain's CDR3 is CASSPDRSNYGYTF. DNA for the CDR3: TGTGCCAGCTCACCAGACAGATCTAACTATGGCTACACCTTC.